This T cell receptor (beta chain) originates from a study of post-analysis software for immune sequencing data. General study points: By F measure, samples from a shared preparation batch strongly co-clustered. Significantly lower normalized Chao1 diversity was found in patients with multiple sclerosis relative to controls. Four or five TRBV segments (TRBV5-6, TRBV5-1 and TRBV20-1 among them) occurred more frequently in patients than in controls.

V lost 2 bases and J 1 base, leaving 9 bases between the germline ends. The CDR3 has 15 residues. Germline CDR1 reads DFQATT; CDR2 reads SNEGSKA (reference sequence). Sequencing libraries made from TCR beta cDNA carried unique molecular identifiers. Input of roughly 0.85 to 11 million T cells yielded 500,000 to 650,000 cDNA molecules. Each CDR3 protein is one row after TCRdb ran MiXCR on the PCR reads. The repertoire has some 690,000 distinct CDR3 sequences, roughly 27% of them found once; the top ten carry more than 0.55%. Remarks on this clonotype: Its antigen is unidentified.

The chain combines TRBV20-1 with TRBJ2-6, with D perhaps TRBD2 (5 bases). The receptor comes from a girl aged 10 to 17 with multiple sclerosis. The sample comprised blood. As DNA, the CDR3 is TGCAGTGCTAGAACGGCGGGTTCTGGGGCCAACGTCCTGACTTTC. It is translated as CSARTAGSGANVLTF.